This is a list of T cell receptor beta chains from one sample in a study of cytomegalovirus exposure and HLA in healthy donors. Assay used: immunoSEQ multiplex PCR; TCRdb lists only in-frame clones, some missing. The sample carries more than 110,000 clones, about 94% recorded once. The sample comprised PBMCs. All receptors derive from a man between 18 and 35 years old in good health and CMV-seropositive. The conserved cysteine and the conserved F or W are not part of the CDR3 here. The order of the fields is CDR3 length, clone size, V gene, CDR3 protein. A row's size may be missing; if present it is once, few, many or a size class.

cdr3_length: 12
clone_size: NA
v_call: TRBV9
cdr3_aa: ASSRRSGSDEQF

cdr3_length: 13
clone_size: NA
v_call: TRBV5-1
cdr3_aa: ASSFGKRTSGRWY

cdr3_length: 10
clone_size: NA
v_call: TRBV30
cdr3_aa: ASRGDGDEQY

cdr3_length: 11
clone_size: few
v_call: TRBV30
cdr3_aa: AWRGQGGSPLH

cdr3_length: 12
clone_size: NA
v_call: TRBV2
cdr3_aa: ARGPGHTTYGYT

cdr3_length: 11
clone_size: NA
v_call: TRBV28
cdr3_aa: ASETDSNQPQH

cdr3_length: 13
clone_size: NA
v_call: TRBV7-3
cdr3_aa: ASSLTSGRGYEQF

cdr3_length: 13
clone_size: once
v_call: TRBV6-5
cdr3_aa: ASRPGLAGAGELF

cdr3_length: 18
clone_size: NA
v_call: TRBV23-1
cdr3_aa: ASSQSSQGAPGNFSYEQY

cdr3_length: 11
clone_size: NA
v_call: TRBV27
cdr3_aa: ASSPGGWDEQY

cdr3_length: 14
clone_size: NA
v_call: TRBV7-7
cdr3_aa: ASSLTLGVGGETQY

cdr3_length: 12
clone_size: NA
v_call: TRBV5-1
cdr3_aa: ASSLETGVYEQY

cdr3_length: 13
clone_size: NA
v_call: TRBV4-2
cdr3_aa: ASSQVPRGSGGYT

cdr3_length: 11
clone_size: NA
v_call: TRBV10-2
cdr3_aa: ATNQVLGEKLF

cdr3_length: 10
clone_size: NA
v_call: TRBV27
cdr3_aa: ASSPSQETQY

cdr3_length: 15
clone_size: NA
v_call: TRBV4-1
cdr3_aa: ASSQSRDSIVTYEQY

cdr3_length: 14
clone_size: NA
v_call: TRBV28
cdr3_aa: ASSLRAGTAYNEQF

cdr3_length: 15
clone_size: few
v_call: TRBV9
cdr3_aa: ASTTGLAGGSTGELF